The clone carrying this TCR beta chain has just a few counts. As to time point: newly diagnosed GD, antithyroid drugs for less than 3 months. PBMC RNA served as the TCR library source. The germline gives CDR1 MNHNS, CDR2 SASEGT. This CDR3 is 14 amino acids long. V gave up 6 bases and J gave up 0 bases, with 12 bases separating them. Libraries of TCR beta came from iRepertoire HTBI primers plus Arm-PCR of CDR3 regions. TCRdb re-called the multiplex PCR reads through MiXCR, storing one row per CDR3 protein. The sample lists around 480,000 distinct CDR3 sequences, about a sixth occurring once. The sample belongs to a study of regulatory T cells in long-lasting Graves disease. The sample was also reused in another study, on T cells in Graves' hyperthyroidism and ophthalmopathy.

The TCR comes from a man aged 35 to 55 with Graves disease. The sample in question was peripheral blood mononuclear cells (PBMCs), obtained at new diagnosis, from a patient treated with antithyroid drugs. The rearrangement links TRBV6-1 to TRBJ2-7; D is ambiguous. For the CDR3, the DNA is TGTGCCAGCAGGGCCGCTGGCCCCTCCTACGAGCAGTACTTC. Its translation: CASRAAGPSYEQYF.